The 13 T cell receptor beta chains listed next were all sequenced from one sample in a study of CD8 T cells in ankylosing spondylitis. Via MiXCR, TCRdb re-called the 5' RACE reads, giving one row per CDR3 protein. Here the sample spans 200,000 to 300,000 distinct CDR3 sequences, roughly 8.6% being singletons. The specimen was blood, either unsorted or a sorted T cell fraction (not recorded which). All receptors derive from a male donor with ankylosing spondylitis or in good health (not recorded which).

The J gene is TRBJ1-1, the V gene TRBV6-1; maybe TRBD1 (5 bases). From germline, CDR1 is MNHNS and CDR2 SASEGT. The CDR3 has 14 residues. V lost 6 bases and J 4 bases, leaving 15 bases between the germline ends. CDR3 coding DNA: TGTGCCAGCAGGGGGGGGAGGGGTGGCACTGAAGCTTTCTTT. It codes for CASRGGRGGTEAFF.

This clonotype was observed a few times. The genes are TRBV20-1 and TRBJ2-6, with TRBD1 matching 7 bases. The CDR3 extends over 17 amino acids. Germline V gene data show CDR1 as DFQATT and CDR2 as SNEGSKA (reference sequence). V was pared by 1 base and J by 2 bases, with 8 bases of the junction left unmatched. The CDR3 loop is CSARATGFRAGANVLTF. The CDR3 DNA follows: TGCAGTGCTAGAGCGACAGGGTTTAGGGCTGGGGCCAACGTCCTGACTTTC.

Only a few counts were recorded for this clonotype. The V and J genes are TRBV7-3 and TRBJ1-1, with D unclear. Germline V gene sequence: CDR1 SGHTA, CDR2 FQGTGA. CDR3 length: 13 residues. V lost 0 bases and J 3 bases, leaving 5 bases between the germline ends. The CDR3 region is CASSLTKDTEAFF. In nucleotides, the CDR3 is TGTGCCAGCAGCTTAACGAAGGACACTGAAGCTTTCTTT. Using reference TRBV7-3 and TRBJ1-1 for the parts outside the CDR3, the full variable domain is GAGVSQTPSNKVTEKGKYVELRCDPISGHTALYWYRQSLGQGPEFLIYFQGTGAADDSGLPNDRFFAVRPEGSVSTLKIQRTERGDSAVYLCASSLTKDTEAFFGQGTRLTVV.

This clonotype has only one observation. This may arise from a read error, as a much more abundant clone is one base away. This rearrangement joins TRBV6-1 to TRBJ2-5; TRBD1 aligns across 7 bases. The CDR3 extends over 13 amino acids. J lost 5 bases, V lost 5 bases, and 5 bases had no gene match. CDR1 is MNHNS, CDR2 SASEGT, per germline. The CDR3 spells CASSRTGDETQYF. As DNA, the CDR3 is TGTGCCAGCAGTCGAACAGGGGACGAGACCCAGTACTTC.

The genes are TRBV6-2 or TRBV6-3 and TRBJ2-2; D remains unclear. The germline V gene has CDR1 MNHEY and CDR2 SVGEGT. The CDR3 covers 13 residues. The V end was cut by 0 bases, the J end by 5 bases, with 4 bases between. CDR3 region: CASSYSLTGELFF. CDR3 sequence (DNA): TGTGCCAGCAGTTACTCGTTAACCGGGGAGCTGTTTTTT.

This clonotype was counted many times. The V and J genes are TRBV12-3 or TRBV12-4 and TRBJ2-1; maybe TRBD1 (6 bases). The CDR3 sequence is 13 residues long. V gave up 3 bases and J gave up 5 bases, with 8 bases separating them. The CDR3 is CASSFNRDNEQFF. The DNA for the CDR3 is TGTGCCAGCAGTTTTAACAGGGACAATGAGCAGTTCTTC.

This clonotype was observed at least ten times. J is TRBJ2-5 and V is TRBV12-3 or TRBV12-4; 10 nucleotides match TRBD1. The CDR3 is 14 amino acids. The junction had 5 bases not matched to a gene; V was cut back by 5 bases and J by 5 bases. CDR3 bases: TGTGCCAGCAGTCCTGGGACAGGGGATGAGACCCAGTACTTC. Translated, it gives CASSPGTGDETQYF.

At least ten counts were recorded for this clonotype. The chain links TRBV28 to TRBJ1-2; D unresolved. The ends were cut back, 10 bases at V and 4 bases at J, with 10 bases in the middle. This CDR3 has 11 amino acids. From germline, CDR1 is MDHEN and CDR2 SYDVKM. The CDR3 sequence is CAIPSPYGYTF. As DNA, the CDR3 is TGTGCCATCCCTTCCCCCTATGGCTACACCTTC.

This clonotype was seen repeatedly, ten times or more. This chain joins TRBV7-2 and TRBJ2-3; D possibly matches TRBD1 or TRBD2 (5 bases each). This CDR3 is 17 amino acids long. V lost 3 bases, J lost 2 bases, and 18 bases lay in between. Germline V gene data show CDR1 as SGHTA and CDR2 as FQGNSA. This chain's CDR3 is CASSFMTGTRLTDTQYF. Here the CDR3 DNA reads TGTGCCAGCAGCTTCATGACGGGGACCCGTCTCACAGATACGCAGTATTTT.

This chain joins TRBV5-1 and TRBJ2-5; D gene ambiguous. V lost 0 bases, J lost 9 bases, and 12 bases lay in between. Germline V gives CDR1 SGHRS, CDR2 YFSETQ. The CDR3 consists of 13 residues. In nucleotides, the CDR3 is TGCGCCAGCAGCTTGGGGCAGTCGGAGCCCCAGTACTTC. Translated, it gives CASSLGQSEPQYF.

This clonotype was seen many times. CDR3 DNA sequence: TGTGCCAGTAGCGTGCCGGGACGGGCCTCCCTTAGCAATCAGCCCCAGCATTTT. Residues: CASSVPGRASLSNQPQHF. This chain links TRBV19 with TRBJ1-5; tentative D call: TRBD1 (5 bases). Germline V lookup: CDR1 LNHDA, CDR2 SQIVND (reference sequence). V was trimmed by 6 bases and J by 0 bases, leaving 21 bases between them. The CDR3 sequence is 18 residues long.

This clonotype was counted at least ten times. CDR3 DNA: TGTGCCAGCAGTTACCGCGATAGTGGGGGCAGATTAAGCAATCAGCCCCAGCATTTT. This codes for CASSYRDSGGRLSNQPQHF. V and J are TRBV6-2 or TRBV6-3 and TRBJ1-5, with a weak D call TRBD1 (6 bases). The CDR3 length is 19 residues. CDR1 and CDR2 from the germline V gene are MNHEY and SVGEGT. V was clipped by 2 bases and J by 1 base, with 21 bases between them.

This clonotype was recorded at least ten times. The genes are TRBV2 and TRBJ1-4; 9 bases match TRBD1. Looked up from germline, CDR1 is SNHLY and CDR2 is FYNNEI. V dropped 6 bases and J dropped 2; count of bases not matched to a gene: 4. This CDR3 comprises 15 residues. The CDR3, as DNA: TGTGCCAGCAGCTCCGACAGGGGGACTAATGAAAAACTGTTTTTT. It is translated as CASSSDRGTNEKLFF.